These 28 T cell receptor beta chains came from one sample sequenced in a study of blood T cell repertoires in COVID-19. The table came from immunoSEQ multiplex PCR; TCRdb's copy has only in-frame clones and leaves some out. The table records more than 90,000 clones, over 80% of them present only once. Sequencing was performed on peripheral blood. Every receptor here comes from a man older than 75 with acute or convalescent COVID-19.

This chain links TRBV28 with TRBJ1-3; perhaps TRBD1 as D (6 bases). The CDR3 has 12 amino acids. Trimming shortened V by 8 bases and J by 4 bases, and 9 bases separated the two germline ends. Germline V gene lookup returns CDR1 MDHEN and CDR2 SYDVKM. In DNA form, the CDR3 reads TGTGCCAGCGGACAGTTGGGAAACACCATATATTTT. This sequence encodes CASGQLGNTIYF. The whole variable domain, remainder taken from reference TRBV28 and TRBJ1-3, is DVKVTQSSRYLVKRTGEKVFLECVQDMDHENMFWYRQDPGLGLRLIYFSYDVKMKEKGDIPEGYSVSREKKERFSLILESASTNQTSMYLCASGQLGNTIYFGEGSWLTVV.

The chain couples TRBV5-1 to TRBJ2-1; 7 bases are shared with TRBD2. With V trimmed by 0 bases and J by 5 bases, 2 bases remained unmatched. The CDR3 consists of 14 residues. Germline V lookup: CDR1 SGHRS, CDR2 YFSETQ. The CDR3 nucleotides are TGCGCCAGCAGCTTGGCGGGGGGACACAATGAGCAGTTCTTC. It encodes CASSLAGGHNEQFF.

This sequence joins TRBV28 and TRBJ2-7; 8 nucleotides agree with TRBD2. The CDR3 is made up of 13 amino acids. CDR1 MDHEN and CDR2 SYDVKM come from the germline V gene. Trimming took 6 bases from V and 1 from J; bases not matched to a gene: 2. CDR3 loop: CASSTSGSYEQYF. DNA for the CDR3: TGTGCCAGCAGCACTAGCGGTTCCTACGAGCAGTACTTC.

The rearrangement uses TRBV30 and TRBJ2-1; D possibly corresponds to TRBD1 (5 bases). Per germline, CDR1 GTSNPN and CDR2 SVGIG (reference sequence). V lost 0 bases to trimming and J lost 12 bases, with 9 bases between them. This CDR3 comprises 11 residues. CDR3 sequence (DNA): TGTGCCTGGAGTGTGGGGCAGGGGCAGTTCTTC. It codes for CAWSVGQGQFF. Drawing the rest from reference TRBV30 and TRBJ2-1, the complete variable domain is SQTIHQWPATLVQPVGSPLSLECTVEGTSNPNLYWYRQAAGRGLQLLFYSVGIGQISSEVPQNLSASRPQDRQFILSSKKLLLSDSGFYLCAWSVGQGQFFGPGTRLTVL.

This chain links TRBV7-8 with TRBJ1-6, with a possible D match to TRBD1 (5 bases). The germline gives CDR1 SGHVS, CDR2 FQNEAQ. Trimming cost V 2 bases and J 0 bases, with 17 bases left between them. The CDR3 covers 19 residues. Here the CDR3 DNA reads TGTGCCAGCAGCTTATCCGTGACAGCGATGAGCTCCTATAATTCACCCCTCCACTTT. As protein: CASSLSVTAMSSYNSPLHF.

The chain has TRBV28 and TRBJ2-1; D is unresolved. The germline V gene has CDR1 MDHEN and CDR2 SYDVKM. V lost 1 base and J 6 bases, leaving 10 bases between the germline ends. This CDR3 is 14 amino acids long. CDR3 protein: CASSLFSLGNEQFF. The CDR3 DNA sequence: TGTGCCAGCAGTTTATTCTCTCTCGGCAATGAGCAGTTCTTC.

The chain carries TRBV7-2 and TRBJ2-2, with TRBD2 identical over 11 bases. V was clipped by 4 bases and J by 6 bases; unmatched bases: 4. Germline V gene lookup returns CDR1 SGHTA and CDR2 FQGNSA. The CDR3 contains 15 residues. CDR3 nucleotide sequence: TGTGCCAGCAGCTCGGGACTAGCGGCGGCCGGGGAGCTGTTTTTT. This sequence encodes CASSSGLAAAGELFF.

J is TRBJ2-3 and V is TRBV25-1; possibly TRBD1 for D (7 bases). The CDR3 has 13 amino acids. Trimming removed 6 bases at V and 4 bases at J, with 11 bases between. Germline CDR1 MGHDK, CDR2 SYGVNS. CDR3: CASREGASDTQYF. As DNA, the CDR3 is TGTGCCAGCAGGGAGGGGGCATCAGATACGCAGTATTTT.

The genes are TRBV18 and TRBJ1-5; no clear D gene. This CDR3 has 15 residues. Per germline, CDR1 KGHSH and CDR2 LQKENI. The V end lost 3 bases, the J end lost 1 base, and 10 bases lay between the germline ends. The CDR3 DNA reads as TGTGCCAGCTCACCTCCGGGAACAAGCAATCAGCCCCAGCATTTT. Its protein product is CASSPPGTSNQPQHF.

The chain is built from TRBV18 and TRBJ2-2; 10 nucleotides match TRBD2. The CDR3 is 18 residues long. The ends lost 1 base at V and 6 bases at J; junction bases unmatched: 11. Germline assignment: CDR1 KGHSH and CDR2 LQKENI. This CDR3 is CASSPRLAGAPAAGELFF. CDR3 coding DNA: TGTGCCAGCTCACCACGGCTAGCGGGGGCCCCCGCGGCCGGGGAGCTGTTTTTT.

The V gene is TRBV6-2 or TRBV6-3, the J gene TRBJ2-7, with 10 bases fitting TRBD1. J lost 3 bases, V lost 2 bases, and 4 bases had no gene match. The CDR3 extends over 15 amino acids. Germline-derived CDR1 and CDR2 are MNHEY and SVGEGT. CDR3 region: CASSYGTGDRYEQYF. As DNA, the CDR3 is TGTGCCAGCAGTTACGGGACAGGGGACCGCTACGAGCAGTACTTC.

The rearrangement uses TRBV7-9 and TRBJ2-1, with 8 bases fitting TRBD1. The ends lost 5 bases at V and 2 bases at J; junction bases unmatched: 8. Per germline, CDR1 SEHNR and CDR2 FQNEAQ (reference sequence). The CDR3 runs to 16 residues. CDR3 region: CASSVDRGFAYNEQFF. Here the CDR3 DNA reads TGTGCCAGCAGCGTAGACAGGGGCTTTGCCTACAATGAGCAGTTCTTC.

This sequence joins TRBV9 and TRBJ2-1; the D gene is possibly TRBD2 (5 bases). This CDR3 is built from 14 residues. V was pared by 4 bases and J by 6 bases, with 14 bases between. Germline CDR1 reads SGDLS; CDR2 reads YYNGEE. The DNA for the CDR3 is TGTGCCAGCAGCCCAGCTACGGCGGGCAATGAGCAGTTCTTC. Encoded protein: CASSPATAGNEQFF.

CDR3 protein: CASSYYHGGTAPYEQYF. CDR3 nucleotide sequence: TGTGCCAGCAGCTATTATCATGGTGGGACAGCCCCCTACGAGCAGTACTTC. This rearrangement joins TRBV6-2 or TRBV6-3 to TRBJ2-7; 7 bases fit TRBD1. This CDR3 is 17 amino acids long. CDR1 MNHEY and CDR2 SVGEGT come from the germline V gene. Trimming removed 6 bases from V and 2 bases from J; junction bases left unmatched: 16.

J is TRBJ2-1 and V is TRBV4-3; D remains unclear. Germline V gene sequence: CDR1 LGHNA, CDR2 YSLEER. V was cut by 2 bases and J by 0 bases, with 8 bases left in between. CDR3 size: 15 residues. The CDR3 DNA is TGCGCCAGCAGCCAACGAGAGCGCTCCTACAATGAGCAGTTCTTC. It specifies CASSQRERSYNEQFF.

There are a few counts of this clone. This chain connects TRBV5-1 to TRBJ2-3; 10 positions match TRBD1. CDR3 length: 16 residues. V gave up 0 bases and J gave up 8 bases; unmatched junction bases: 9. Germline CDR1 SGHRS, CDR2 YFSETQ. The CDR3 spells CASSLAGGTGVGTQYF. CDR3 sequence (DNA): TGCGCCAGCAGCTTGGCGGGCGGGACAGGGGTCGGTACGCAGTATTTT.

The CDR3 region is CATSAGTANSPLHF. In nucleotides, the CDR3 is TGTGCCACCAGTGCTGGGACAGCAAATTCACCCCTCCACTTT. V and J are TRBV24-1 and TRBJ1-6; 7 nucleotides line up with TRBD1. V lost 5 bases, J lost 7 bases, and 4 bases stayed unmatched. This CDR3 has 14 amino acids. CDR1 and CDR2 (germline): KGHDR, SFDVKD.

This sequence joins TRBV5-1 and TRBJ1-1; tentative D call: TRBD1 (5 bases). Per germline, CDR1 SGHRS and CDR2 YFSETQ. The CDR3 length is 14 residues. Trimming stripped 4 bases from V and 6 bases from J, with 16 bases between. CDR3 amino acids: CASSETGVSPEAFF. CDR3 nucleotides: TGCGCCAGCAGCGAGACGGGGGTAAGCCCTGAAGCTTTCTTT.

The rearrangement uses TRBV6-1 and TRBJ1-1; D gene unclear. V was cut by 0 bases and J by 7 bases, with 3 bases left in between. There are 11 residues in the CDR3. Germline lookup yields CDR1 MNHNS and CDR2 SASEGT. The CDR3 sequence is CASSEAYEAFF. The CDR3 bases are TGTGCCAGCAGTGAAGCCTATGAAGCTTTCTTT.

The CDR3 spells CASSLRLWGGKAGANTEAFF. The CDR3 DNA reads TGTGCCAGCAGTTTAAGACTGTGGGGGGGCAAGGCAGGGGCGAACACTGAAGCTTTCTTT. J is TRBJ1-1 and V is TRBV28; a weak D match, TRBD1 (6 bases). The germline V and J ends were trimmed by 2 bases and 1 base, with 26 bases remaining between them. The CDR3 runs 20 residues. CDR1 MDHEN and CDR2 SYDVKM come from the germline V gene. Complete variable domain (other parts from reference TRBV28 and TRBJ1-1): DVKVTQSSRYLVKRTGEKVFLECVQDMDHENMFWYRQDPGLGLRLIYFSYDVKMKEKGDIPEGYSVSREKKERFSLILESASTNQTSMYLCASSLRLWGGKAGANTEAFFGQGTRLTVV.

The chain is built from TRBV28 and TRBJ2-7; TRBD1 matches at 8 bases. This CDR3 contains 11 residues. V lost 3 bases, J lost 12 bases, and 4 bases stayed unmatched. The germline CDR1 and CDR2 sequences are MDHEN and SYDVKM. CDR3: CASSLGQASYF. CDR3 bases: TGTGCCAGCAGTTTGGGACAGGCCTCGTACTTC.

The chain carries TRBV29-1 and TRBJ2-1; TRBD2 matches 10 bases. The V and J ends lost 4 bases and 9 bases, in that order; junction bases with no gene match: 15. This CDR3 comprises 16 residues. CDR1 is SQVTM, CDR2 ANQGSEA, per germline. This chain's CDR3 is CSVGLRRSSGSSEQFF. Written as DNA, the CDR3 is TGCAGCGTTGGGTTAAGGAGGTCTAGCGGGAGTTCTGAGCAGTTCTTC.

The V and J genes are TRBV14 and TRBJ1-2; TRBD1 matches 7 bases. V gave up 3 bases and J gave up 4 bases; unmatched junction bases: 8. Germline CDR1 is SGHDN and CDR2 is FVKESK. The CDR3 sequence is 15 residues long. The DNA for the CDR3 is TGTGCCAGCAGCCATCGTGGGGGGACAGTCTATGGCTACACCTTC. Translating gives CASSHRGGTVYGYTF.

The chain combines TRBV28 with TRBJ1-1; D not certain. Germline loops: CDR1 MDHEN, CDR2 SYDVKM. The CDR3 is 15 amino acids. V was pared by 5 bases and J by 3 bases, with 16 bases between. The CDR3 sequence is CASSTGEVVDTEAFF. The CDR3 coding sequence is TGTGCCAGCAGTACTGGGGAGGTTGTGGACACTGAAGCTTTCTTT.

This clone was detected only a few times. This sequence joins TRBV30 and TRBJ2-1, with TRBD2 matching over 9 bases. J lost 6 bases, V lost 0 bases, and 3 bases had no gene match. CDR1 and CDR2 (germline): GTSNPN, SVGIG (reference sequence). This CDR3 has 14 amino acids. CDR3 coding DNA: TGTGCCTGGAGTGTCCCAGCGGGGGGCAATGAGCAGTTCTTC. Translated, it gives CAWSVPAGGNEQFF. Together with reference TRBV30 and TRBJ2-1, the CDR3 gives the full variable domain: SQTIHQWPATLVQPVGSPLSLECTVEGTSNPNLYWYRQAAGRGLQLLFYSVGIGQISSEVPQNLSASRPQDRQFILSSKKLLLSDSGFYLCAWSVPAGGNEQFFGPGTRLTVL.

The J gene is TRBJ2-7, the V gene TRBV14; D gene uncertain. Germline V gives CDR1 SGHDN, CDR2 FVKESK. Deletions cut 3 bases from V and 0 bases from J, with 9 bases between. The CDR3 consists of 14 residues. The CDR3 nucleotides read TGTGCCAGCAGCCAGCGGCGGTTCTCCTACGAGCAGTACTTC. Translation gives CASSQRRFSYEQYF.

The V call is TRBV12-3 or TRBV12-4, the J call TRBJ1-2; 8 nucleotides line up with TRBD1. Unmatched junction bases numbered 3, after V lost 5 bases and J lost 4 bases. This CDR3 has 13 residues. The CDR3, as DNA: TGTGCCAGCAGTCCACAGGGGGGCTATGGCTACACCTTC. Translated: CASSPQGGYGYTF.

The rearrangement links TRBV6-1 to TRBJ1-2; D might be TRBD1 (6 bases). The ends were cut back, 0 bases at V and 4 bases at J, with 12 bases in the middle. Germline CDR1 MNHNS, CDR2 SASEGT. There are 15 residues in the CDR3. The chain's CDR3 is CASSEAYRVSYGYTF. The CDR3 DNA is TGTGCCAGCAGTGAAGCATACAGGGTATCCTATGGCTACACCTTC.